A single sample gave rise to the 25 T cell receptor beta chains below, sequenced in a study of shared clonotypes between healthy human individuals. Libraries were prepared by immunoSEQ multiplex PCR; TCRdb keeps only in-frame clonotypes and omits some of them. The data hold about 680,000 clones, with about 92% observed a single time. The naive CD8 subset, CD45RO-negative cells positively selected for CCR7, excluded terminally differentiated effector memory CD45RA+ cells. Sequenced sample: naive CD8+ T cells sorted from blood. The source is a man aged 30 to 45 in good health.

This rearrangement joins TRBV6-5 to TRBJ1-1; D remains unclear. CDR1 and CDR2 (germline): MNHEY, SVGAGI. This CDR3 is built from 13 residues. V shed 2 bases and J shed 5 bases, with 9 bases lying between them. The CDR3 is CASSYREETEAFF. CDR3 coding DNA: TGTGCCAGCAGTTACAGGGAGGAGACTGAAGCTTTCTTT.

This clone appeared a single time. The DNA of the CDR3 is TGTGCCAGCAGTTTGACAGTCTCCTACGAGCAGTACTTC. This codes for CASSLTVSYEQYF. The chain employs TRBV28 and TRBJ2-7; tentatively, D is TRBD1 (5 bases). The CDR3 runs 13 residues. V gave up 3 bases and J gave up 0 bases, with 6 bases separating them. The V gene's germline CDR1 is MDHEN and CDR2 SYDVKM. Filled out from reference TRBV28 and TRBJ2-7, the complete variable domain reads DVKVTQSSRYLVKRTGEKVFLECVQDMDHENMFWYRQDPGLGLRLIYFSYDVKMKEKGDIPEGYSVSREKKERFSLILESASTNQTSMYLCASSLTVSYEQYFGPGTRLTVT.

This chain joins TRBV19 and TRBJ2-7, with 7 bases that match TRBD1. Germline V lookup: CDR1 LNHDA, CDR2 SQIVND (reference sequence). The length of the CDR3 is 14 residues. V shed 5 bases, J shed 3 bases, and the junction held 7 bases outside the gene matches. CDR3 sequence: CASSWGQRSYEQYF. For the CDR3, the DNA is TGTGCCAGTAGTTGGGGACAGCGTAGCTACGAGCAGTACTTC.

The V call is TRBV28, the J call TRBJ2-3; 15 bases line up with TRBD2. The V and J ends lost 10 bases and 1 base, in that order; junction bases with no gene match: 12. The CDR3 contains 18 residues. Per the germline V gene, CDR1 is MDHEN and CDR2 is SYDVKM. Here the CDR3 reads CATQTGTSGRRGTDTQYF. For the CDR3, the DNA is TGTGCCACCCAGACCGGGACTAGCGGGAGGAGGGGCACAGATACGCAGTATTTT.

This rearrangement joins TRBV4-1 to TRBJ2-5; TRBD1 is a possible D gene (6 bases). The CDR3 extends over 18 amino acids. Germline-derived CDR1 and CDR2 are MGHRA and YSYEKL. Trimming cost V 2 bases and J 0 bases, with 19 bases left between them. The CDR3 spells CASSQLYRDNPHQETQYF. The CDR3 region has the DNA TGCGCCAGCAGCCAATTATATCGGGACAATCCCCACCAAGAGACCCAGTACTTC.

This CDR3 reads CASSVADSNQPQHF. DNA of the CDR3: TGTGCCAGCAGCGTAGCAGATAGCAATCAGCCCCAGCATTTT. The rearrangement uses TRBV9 and TRBJ1-5; the D is unclear. V lost 0 bases to trimming and J lost 0 bases, with 4 bases between them. The germline CDR1 and CDR2 sequences are SGDLS and YYNGEE. This CDR3 has 14 residues.

In this sample, this clone turned up once. CDR3 coding DNA: TGCGCCAGCAGCCTCAGGAGGGAGGGAGAAAAACTGTTTTTT. This translates into CASSLRREGEKLFF. The chain recombines TRBV4-1 with TRBJ1-4; D unclear. V was pared by 4 bases and J by 8 bases, with 14 bases between. Germline V gene lookup returns CDR1 MGHRA and CDR2 YSYEKL. CDR3 length equals 14 residues.

CDR3 sequence (DNA): TGTGCCAGCAGTGGAGGGGAGAACACTGAAGCTTTCTTT. It codes for CASSGGENTEAFF. The J gene is TRBJ1-1, the V gene TRBV6-4; maybe TRBD1 (5 bases). The CDR3 runs to 13 residues. The germline CDR1 and CDR2 sequences are MRHNA and SNTAGT. V shed 4 bases and J shed 1 base, with 7 bases lying between them.

The rearrangement joins TRBV14 to TRBJ2-3, with D hard to call. Germline V gene sequence: CDR1 SGHDN, CDR2 FVKESK. The V end lost 0 bases, the J end lost 6 bases, and 13 bases lay between the germline ends. CDR3 size: 15 residues. As DNA, the CDR3 is TGTGCCAGCAGCCAAGATCGGCCGCCGTGGGATACGCAGTATTTT. Translation: CASSQDRPPWDTQYF. The whole variable domain, filled in from reference TRBV14 and TRBJ2-3, reads EAGVTQFPSHSVIEKGQTVTLRCDPISGHDNLYWYRRVMGKEIKFLLHFVKESKQDESGMPNNRFLAERTGGTYSTLKVQPAELEDSGVYFCASSQDRPPWDTQYFGPGTRLTVL.

The chain employs TRBV7-4 and TRBJ2-1; no definite D call. The germline CDR1 and CDR2 sequences are SGHVT and SQSDAQ. This CDR3 contains 12 residues. The V and J ends lost 6 bases and 3 bases respectively, with 6 bases between them. CDR3 loop: CASSRDYNEQFF. The CDR3 nucleotides read TGTGCCAGCAGTCGAGACTACAATGAGCAGTTCTTC.

The chain uses TRBV9 and TRBJ2-6; a possible D gene is TRBD1 (6 bases). CDR1 and CDR2 from the germline V gene are SGDLS and YYNGEE. Trimming removed 3 bases at V and 2 bases at J, with 18 bases between. The CDR3 extends over 18 amino acids. CDR3 residues: CASSETWGPPTGANVLTF. Here the CDR3 DNA reads TGTGCCAGCAGCGAGACGTGGGGGCCTCCGACTGGGGCCAACGTCCTGACTTTC.

Worth noting for this clone: Distinct nucleotide sequences in the sample also encode this CDR3. The genes are TRBV7-9 and TRBJ2-7, with TRBD1 identical over 7 bases. CDR3 length: 14 amino acids. V lost 5 bases, J lost 3 bases, and 7 bases stayed unmatched. Germline assignment: CDR1 SEHNR and CDR2 FQNEAQ (reference sequence). As DNA, the CDR3 is TGTGCCAGCAGCCCCCGACAGGGTAGCTACGAGCAGTACTTC. Translation: CASSPRQGSYEQYF.

This clone was picked up a small number of times. This chain joins TRBV30 and TRBJ1-2; D remains ambiguous. Deletions cut 4 bases from V and 3 bases from J, with 15 bases between. The CDR3 sequence is 14 residues long. Germline lookup yields CDR1 GTSNPN and CDR2 SVGIG (reference sequence). The CDR3 protein is CAWNPGLLDYGYTF. For the CDR3, the DNA is TGTGCCTGGAACCCGGGCCTGCTGGACTATGGCTACACCTTC.

The chain links TRBV28 to TRBJ2-1; 10 bases match TRBD2. The CDR3 contains 16 residues. Germline trimming cut 4 bases from V and 4 bases from J; bases unmatched to any gene: 7. Germline-derived CDR1 and CDR2 are MDHEN and SYDVKM. CDR3 region: CASSSVASGRYNEQFF. DNA of the CDR3: TGTGCCAGCAGTTCCGTGGCTAGCGGGAGATACAATGAGCAGTTCTTC. Supplemented by reference TRBV28 and TRBJ2-1, the full variable domain reads DVKVTQSSRYLVKRTGEKVFLECVQDMDHENMFWYRQDPGLGLRLIYFSYDVKMKEKGDIPEGYSVSREKKERFSLILESASTNQTSMYLCASSSVASGRYNEQFFGPGTRLTVL.

The chain carries TRBV7-6 and TRBJ2-7; TRBD2 matches at 8 bases. Germline V gene lookup returns CDR1 SGHVS and CDR2 FNYEAQ. This CDR3 spans 15 amino acids. V lost 3 bases to trimming and J lost 2 bases; unmatched junction nucleotides: 6. As DNA, the CDR3 is TGTGCCAGCAGCTTCCGTGTTAGCGGGACCTACGAGCAGTACTTC. Amino acid sequence: CASSFRVSGTYEQYF.

V and J are TRBV27 and TRBJ2-3; the D is unclear. The germline V and J ends were trimmed by 5 bases and 3 bases, with 24 bases remaining between them. The V gene's germline CDR1 is MNHEY and CDR2 SMNVEV (reference sequence). The CDR3 is 18 amino acids. CDR3 in DNA: TGTGCCAGCAGTCCGTATACGACCGGGCCCCATCTGACAGATACGCAGTATTTT. The encoded protein is CASSPYTTGPHLTDTQYF.

J is TRBJ2-3 and V is TRBV9; 10 nucleotides agree with TRBD2. Germline V gene data show CDR1 as SGDLS and CDR2 as YYNGEE. V gave up 4 bases and J gave up 5 bases; unmatched junction bases: 7. The CDR3 has 15 amino acids. CDR3 sequence reads: CASSPQGTSEDTQYF. CDR3 DNA sequence: TGTGCCAGCAGCCCCCAGGGGACTAGCGAAGATACGCAGTATTTT.

The chain joins TRBV27 to TRBJ2-1, with 7 bases aligning to TRBD2. CDR3 size: 13 residues. The germline V gene has CDR1 MNHEY and CDR2 SMNVEV (reference sequence). Trimming at V came to 3 bases and at J to 6 bases, leaving 2 bases not matched to a gene. This CDR3 reads CASSLTSSNEQFF. The CDR3, as DNA: TGTGCCAGCAGTTTGACTAGCTCCAATGAGCAGTTCTTC.

The rearrangement uses TRBV10-3 and TRBJ2-7, with 14 nucleotides matching TRBD2. Germline values: CDR1 ENHRY, CDR2 SYGVKD. The CDR3 consists of 17 residues. V was clipped by 10 bases and J by 3 bases; unmatched bases: 14. CDR3 amino acids: CATVDGTSGSAYYEQYF. The CDR3 region has the DNA TGTGCCACCGTAGATGGGACTAGCGGGAGTGCGTACTACGAGCAGTACTTC.

The chain recombines TRBV27 with TRBJ2-5, with D possibly TRBD2 on 5 matching bases. Trimming shortened V by 5 bases and J by 2 bases, and 18 bases separated the two germline ends. Germline V gene data show CDR1 as MNHEY and CDR2 as SMNVEV (reference sequence). The CDR3 runs 16 residues. The CDR3 DNA follows: TGTGCCAGCAGTCCGATCGGGGTGAACGGTCAAGAGACCCAGTACTTC. This gives the protein CASSPIGVNGQETQYF.

This chain uses TRBV28 with TRBJ1-4; 7 nucleotides agree with TRBD1. This CDR3 is 15 amino acids long. CDR1 and CDR2 (germline): MDHEN, SYDVKM. V lost 5 bases and J lost 3; bases outside the gene matches: 6. In nucleotides, the CDR3 is TGTGCCAGCAGTATGACAGGGATGGCTAATGAAAAACTGTTTTTT. Translation: CASSMTGMANEKLFF.

The chain couples TRBV19 to TRBJ2-7; D remains unclear. This CDR3 has 13 residues. The germline V and J ends were trimmed by 5 bases and 2 bases, with 10 bases remaining between them. CDR1 is LNHDA and CDR2 is SQIVND in the germline V gene (reference sequence). CDR3: CASSFGPAYEQYF. CDR3 bases: TGTGCCAGTAGTTTCGGACCCGCCTACGAGCAGTACTTC.

The J gene is TRBJ2-1, the V gene TRBV5-8; D gene uncertain. V lost 0 bases, J lost 5 bases, and 6 bases lay in between. The CDR3 is 13 amino acids. Germline V gives CDR1 SGHTS, CDR2 YDEGEE. The CDR3 DNA follows: TGTGCCAGCAGCTTGGGTTTGGACAATGAGCAGTTCTTC. Translated, it gives CASSLGLDNEQFF.

For the CDR3, the DNA is TGTGCCAGCAGTGAGGGACTAGCGGGAACAGATACGCAGTATTTT. This encodes CASSEGLAGTDTQYF. This chain links TRBV2 with TRBJ2-3, with 13 bases fitting TRBD2. Germline trimming cut 3 bases from V and 3 bases from J; bases unmatched to any gene: 0. Germline CDR1 is SNHLY and CDR2 is FYNNEI. The CDR3 extends over 15 amino acids.

V usage is TRBV11-2 and J usage is TRBJ2-7; TRBD1 matches 12 bases. V trimming: 5 bases; J trimming: 6 bases; junction bases outside the gene matches: 5. Germline V gene lookup returns CDR1 SGHAT and CDR2 FQNNGV. The CDR3 has 14 amino acids. The CDR3 is CASSAGQGAFEQYF. The CDR3 DNA is TGTGCCAGCAGCGCGGGACAGGGGGCCTTCGAGCAGTACTTC.